The clone carrying this TCR beta chain has a single count. The sample is drawn from a study of somatic mutations in cytotoxic T cells in rheumatoid arthritis. Study overall: At nearly 100% purity, some V beta antibody-stained T-cell populations were flow-sorted, and these included V beta1+ cells that were sequenced for TCRB.

Only in-frame clones appear in the TCRdb table, and some are missing; sequencing was by immunoSEQ multiplex PCR. Of approximately 20,000 clones listed, roughly four fifths are singletons. Germline V gene data show CDR1 as SGHDT and CDR2 as YYEEEE. Trimming stripped 4 bases from V and 2 bases from J, with 9 bases between. This CDR3 region has 13 residues. The clonotype originates from a woman aged 50 to 65 in good health. The rearrangement joins TRBV5-6 to TRBJ2-5; D is ambiguous. Material: CD8+ T cells sorted from blood. The chain's CDR3 is CASSQSTQETQYF. CDR3 nucleotide sequence: TGTGCCAGCAGCCAATCGACACAAGAGACCCAGTACTTC.